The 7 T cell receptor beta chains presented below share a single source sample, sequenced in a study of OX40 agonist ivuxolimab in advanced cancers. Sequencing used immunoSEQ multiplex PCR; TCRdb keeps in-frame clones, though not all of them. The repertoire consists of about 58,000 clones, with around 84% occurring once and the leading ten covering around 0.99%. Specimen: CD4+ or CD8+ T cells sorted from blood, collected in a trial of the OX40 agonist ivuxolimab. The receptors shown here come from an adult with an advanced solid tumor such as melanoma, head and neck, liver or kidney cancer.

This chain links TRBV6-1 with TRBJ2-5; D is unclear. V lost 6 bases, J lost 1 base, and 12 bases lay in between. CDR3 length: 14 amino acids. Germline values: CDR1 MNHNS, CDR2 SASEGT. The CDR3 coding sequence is TGTGCCAGCAGGCCCACAGCCCTCCAAGAGACCCAGTACTTC. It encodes CASRPTALQETQYF.

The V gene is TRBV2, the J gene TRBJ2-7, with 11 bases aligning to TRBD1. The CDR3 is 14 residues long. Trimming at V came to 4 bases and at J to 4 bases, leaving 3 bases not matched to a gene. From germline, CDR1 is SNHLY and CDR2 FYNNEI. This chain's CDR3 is CASSADRGLYEQYF. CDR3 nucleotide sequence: TGTGCCAGCAGTGCGGACAGGGGGCTTTACGAGCAGTACTTC.

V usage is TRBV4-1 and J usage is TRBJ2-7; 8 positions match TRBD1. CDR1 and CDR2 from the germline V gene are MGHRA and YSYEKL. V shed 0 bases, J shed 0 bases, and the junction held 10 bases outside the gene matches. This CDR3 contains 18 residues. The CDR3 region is CASSQDHRTGLSSYEQYF. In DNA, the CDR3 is TGCGCCAGCAGCCAAGACCACCGGACAGGGCTCAGCTCCTACGAGCAGTACTTC.

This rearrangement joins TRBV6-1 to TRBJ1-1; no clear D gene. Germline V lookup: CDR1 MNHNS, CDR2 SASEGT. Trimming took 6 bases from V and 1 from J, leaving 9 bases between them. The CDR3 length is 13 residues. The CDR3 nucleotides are TGTGCCAGCAGACAGAATAGGAACACTGAAGCTTTCTTT. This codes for CASRQNRNTEAFF.

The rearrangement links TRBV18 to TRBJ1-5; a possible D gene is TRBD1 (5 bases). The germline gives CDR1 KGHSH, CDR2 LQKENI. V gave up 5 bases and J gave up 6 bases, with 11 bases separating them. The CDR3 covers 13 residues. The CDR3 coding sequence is TGTGCCAGCTCAACCTCAGGGTTTCAGCCCCAGCATTTT. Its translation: CASSTSGFQPQHF.

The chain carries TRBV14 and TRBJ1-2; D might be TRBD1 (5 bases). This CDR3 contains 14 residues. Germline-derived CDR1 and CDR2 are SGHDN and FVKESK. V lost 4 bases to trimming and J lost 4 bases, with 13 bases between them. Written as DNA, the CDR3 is TGTGCCAGCAGCCTCACGCCGGGGGGCTATGGCTACACCTTC. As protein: CASSLTPGGYGYTF.

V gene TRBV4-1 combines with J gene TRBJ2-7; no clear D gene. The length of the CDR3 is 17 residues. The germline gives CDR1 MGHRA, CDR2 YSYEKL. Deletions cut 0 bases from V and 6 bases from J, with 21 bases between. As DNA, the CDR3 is TGCGCCAGCAGCCAAGATCTTGTAGGGCGAAGGTCGGCCGAGCAGTACTTC. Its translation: CASSQDLVGRRSAEQYF.